Shown below are 30 T cell receptor beta chains from a single sample sequenced in a study of CD8 T cells in Susac syndrome. A quantity of roughly 0.5 to 1 ug RNA underwent reverse transcription using random hexamers. A single record per CDR3 protein comes from TCRdb applying MiXCR to the immunoSEQ multiplex PCR reads. This table has about 120,000 distinct CDR3 sequences, roughly 94% appearing once. Sequenced material: CD8+ T cells from PBMCs. The origin of the receptors is a human donor with Susac syndrome.

J is TRBJ2-3 and V is TRBV6-2 or TRBV6-3, with D perhaps being TRBD1 or TRBD2 (5 bases each). The CDR3 length is 17 residues. V was clipped by 4 bases and J by 1 base, with 18 bases between them. CDR1 MNHEY and CDR2 SVGEGT come from the germline V gene. This CDR3 is CASSSRWGGRGTDTQYF. The CDR3 DNA follows: TGTGCCAGCAGTTCCCGTTGGGGCGGGCGAGGCACAGATACGCAGTATTTT.

The CDR3 DNA follows: TGCAGTGCTAAAGGGGTCCAAGTGAACGAGCAGTACTTC. The encoded protein is CSAKGVQVNEQYF. The rearrangement uses TRBV20-1 and TRBJ2-7; the D gene is possibly TRBD1 (5 bases). The germline gives CDR1 DFQATT, CDR2 SNEGSKA (reference sequence). Trimming took off 4 bases at V and 5 bases at J, with 15 bases between the two ends. This CDR3 is 13 amino acids long.

This chain links TRBV5-4 with TRBJ2-5, with TRBD2 identical over 11 bases. J gave up 4 bases and V 0 bases, and 5 bases lay outside the gene matches. The CDR3 extends over 16 amino acids. The germline gives CDR1 SGHNT, CDR2 YYREEE (reference sequence). The CDR3 here is CASSLGAGLAGETQYF. Written as DNA, the CDR3 is TGTGCCAGCAGCTTGGGGGCCGGACTAGCGGGAGAGACCCAGTACTTC.

The chain employs TRBV24-1 and TRBJ2-2; D uncertain. The CDR3 length is 14 residues. The V end was cut by 5 bases, the J end by 3 bases, with 9 bases between. Looked up from germline, CDR1 is KGHDR and CDR2 is SFDVKD. CDR3 nucleotide sequence: TGTGCCACCAGTGCAGGTTACCACACCGGGGAGCTGTTTTTT. Its protein is CATSAGYHTGELFF.

The gene calls are TRBV5-1 and TRBJ1-1, with D possibly TRBD1 on 5 matching bases. CDR3 length: 16 residues. Germline loops: CDR1 SGHRS, CDR2 YFSETQ. Trimming shortened V by 0 bases and J by 0 bases, and 12 bases separated the two germline ends. In DNA form, the CDR3 reads TGCGCCAGCAGCTTGGGAGACAGAGGTATGAACACTGAAGCTTTCTTT. This gives the protein CASSLGDRGMNTEAFF.

The chain combines TRBV29-1 with TRBJ2-1; perhaps D is TRBD1 or TRBD2 (5 bases each). Germline lookup yields CDR1 SQVTM and CDR2 ANQGSEA. This CDR3 has 14 amino acids. Trimming took 6 bases from V and 7 from J, leaving 19 bases between them. DNA for the CDR3: TGCAGCGTCCCTTGGGGGAGTGGGTATAATGAGCAGTTCTTC. It yields the protein CSVPWGSGYNEQFF.

The genes are TRBV15 and TRBJ2-1; 12 nucleotides agree with TRBD1. The V and J ends lost 2 bases and 9 bases, in that order; junction bases with no gene match: 8. The CDR3 totals 16 residues. Germline CDR1 reads LNHNV; CDR2 reads YYDKDF (reference sequence). In nucleotides, the CDR3 is TGTGCCACCAGCAGATCGCCGGGACAGGGGGCCGTTGAGCAGTTCTTC. It translates to CATSRSPGQGAVEQFF.

The table lists this clonotype with a count of one. The genes are TRBV27 and TRBJ1-5; 7 nucleotides line up with TRBD1. This CDR3 spans 14 amino acids. Germline V gives CDR1 MNHEY, CDR2 SMNVEV (reference sequence). With V trimmed by 9 bases and J by 3 bases, 8 bases remained unmatched. CDR3 coding DNA: TGTGCCAGTACACCGACAGGGCACAATCAGCCCCAGCATTTT. Its protein is CASTPTGHNQPQHF.

This sequence joins TRBV9 and TRBJ2-1, with a weak D call TRBD1 (5 bases). Germline CDR1 SGDLS, CDR2 YYNGEE. Trimming pared 0 bases from V and 4 bases from J, leaving 14 bases between. The CDR3 extends over 16 amino acids. DNA for the CDR3: TGTGCCAGCAGCGTAGGGTCGGGCAGGGAATACAATGAGCAGTTCTTC. Its translation: CASSVGSGREYNEQFF.

This chain connects TRBV2 to TRBJ2-1; 15 bases fit TRBD2. The CDR3 has 16 amino acids. The germline V gene encodes CDR1 SNHLY and CDR2 FYNNEI. V shed 7 bases, J shed 9 bases, and the junction held 10 bases outside the gene matches. The CDR3, as DNA: TGTGCCAGCAAGGCGGGACTAGCGGGGGGATTTGGTGAGCAGTTCTTC. This sequence encodes CASKAGLAGGFGEQFF.

The rearrangement links TRBV12-3 or TRBV12-4 to TRBJ2-1; 8 bases match TRBD1. V trimming: 7 bases; J trimming: 8 bases; junction bases outside the gene matches: 13. The CDR3 covers 15 residues. For the CDR3, the DNA is TGTGCCAGCACCACGACCGGGACAGGTGTCGATGAGCAGTTCTTC. It yields the protein CASTTTGTGVDEQFF.

This clonotype was observed once. The chain joins TRBV20-1 to TRBJ2-5; 10 bases match TRBD2. The V gene's germline CDR1 is DFQATT and CDR2 SNEGSKA (reference sequence). Trimming at V came to 0 bases and at J to 5 bases, leaving 6 bases not matched to a gene. The CDR3 length is 15 residues. The CDR3 DNA is TGCAGTGCTAGAGAGGGAGCGGGGGGGCAGGAGACCCAGTACTTC. Protein product: CSAREGAGGQETQYF.

The J gene is TRBJ2-3, the V gene TRBV10-3, with D possibly being TRBD2 (6 bases). Between the trimmed V and J ends, which lost 7 bases and 1 base, there was a span of 15 bases. Per germline, CDR1 ENHRY and CDR2 SYGVKD. There are 15 residues in the CDR3. The CDR3: CAITTRLDGTDTQYF. The CDR3, as DNA: TGTGCCATCACCACCCGACTAGATGGCACAGATACGCAGTATTTT.

A single count supports this clonotype. CDR3 DNA sequence: TGTGCCAGCAGCTTAAGACGCGGGGAGCTGTTTTTT. This encodes CASSLRRGELFF. The V gene is TRBV5-8, the J gene TRBJ2-2; D is unclear. The CDR3 runs to 12 residues. Germline V gene sequence: CDR1 SGHTS, CDR2 YDEGEE. V lost 2 bases to trimming and J lost 7 bases, with 6 bases between them.

The V gene is TRBV24-1, the J gene TRBJ2-1; D might be TRBD1 (6 bases). This CDR3 is built from 14 residues. Germline values: CDR1 KGHDR, CDR2 SFDVKD. The germline V and J ends were trimmed by 4 bases and 2 bases, with 8 bases remaining between them. CDR3 in amino acids: CATSDRDTYNEQFF. CDR3 sequence (DNA): TGTGCCACCAGTGACCGGGACACCTACAATGAGCAGTTCTTC.

In this sample, this clonotype turned up once. The CDR3 DNA follows: TGTGCCAGCAACCCCGGGACAGAAGAGACCCAGTACTTC. Translating it yields CASNPGTEETQYF. The chain uses TRBV12-3 or TRBV12-4 and TRBJ2-5; TRBD1 aligns across 7 bases. The junction had 5 bases not matched to a gene; V was cut back by 7 bases and J by 3 bases. The CDR3 covers 13 residues.

This clonotype was seen a single time. This sequence joins TRBV4-2 and TRBJ2-2, with D perhaps assigned TRBD1 or TRBD2 (7 bases each). The CDR3 length is 14 residues. Germline CDR1 and CDR2: LGHNA and YNFKEQ. V lost 1 base and J lost 7, with 10 bases in between. The CDR3 DNA sequence: TGTGCCAGCAGCCAAGGCAGGGGGGGCGGGGAGCTGTTTTTT. Translation gives CASSQGRGGGELFF.

This rearrangement joins TRBV2 to TRBJ1-1; TRBD1 agrees at 8 bases. The V segment lost 7 bases and the J segment 7 bases; nucleotides outside the gene matches: 11. The CDR3 is 14 amino acids. Germline V gives CDR1 SNHLY, CDR2 FYNNEI. This CDR3 is CASKVGTGDSEAFF. CDR3 nucleotide sequence: TGTGCCAGCAAGGTCGGGACAGGAGATAGTGAAGCTTTCTTT. Based on the CDR3 plus reference TRBV2 and TRBJ1-1, the full variable domain is EPEVTQTPSHQVTQMGQEVILRCVPISNHLYFYWYRQILGQKVEFLVSFYNNEISEKSEIFDDQFSVERPDGSNFTLKIRSTKLEDSAMYFCASKVGTGDSEAFFGQGTRLTVV.

This clonotype was recorded once. The J gene is TRBJ2-6, the V gene TRBV6-1; TRBD1 is a possible D gene (5 bases). From germline, CDR1 is MNHNS and CDR2 SASEGT. The CDR3 runs to 16 residues. Trimming took off 4 bases at V and 6 bases at J, with 16 bases between the two ends. The CDR3 protein is CASSGEGQGAANVLTF. In DNA, the CDR3 is TGTGCCAGCAGTGGAGAAGGACAAGGGGCGGCCAACGTCCTGACTTTC.

The chain links TRBV9 to TRBJ1-6; 7 bases are a match to TRBD1. Losses at the gene ends were 3 bases for V and 8 bases for J; bases not matched to a gene: 8. The germline gives CDR1 SGDLS, CDR2 YYNGEE. The CDR3 is 15 residues long. CDR3 in amino acids: CASSAATGSDSPLHF. The CDR3 coding sequence is TGTGCCAGCAGCGCCGCGACAGGGTCTGATTCACCCCTCCACTTT.

J is TRBJ1-1 and V is TRBV19; no clear D. The CDR3 is 14 residues long. Trimming shortened V by 3 bases and J by 1 base, and 9 bases separated the two germline ends. Germline assignment: CDR1 LNHDA and CDR2 SQIVND (reference sequence). DNA of the CDR3: TGTGCCAGTAGTATCTCAGCCTCGAACACTGAAGCTTTCTTT. The encoded protein is CASSISASNTEAFF.

The chain has TRBV29-1 and TRBJ1-2; D is unresolved. Trimming cost V 7 bases and J 6 bases, with 3 bases left between them. Germline CDR1 SQVTM, CDR2 ANQGSEA. The CDR3 runs 8 residues. CDR3 bases: TGCAGCGAGGATGGCTACACCTTC. It is translated as CSEDGYTF.

This clonotype was counted a single time. The chain has TRBV19 and TRBJ1-5; no clear D. V was shortened by 3 bases and J by 3 bases, with 9 bases between the two germline ends. CDR1 LNHDA and CDR2 SQIVND come from the germline V gene (reference sequence). The CDR3 covers 14 residues. The CDR3 protein is CASSILPYNQPQHF. The CDR3 DNA is TGTGCCAGTAGTATTCTACCTTACAATCAGCCCCAGCATTTT.

The rearrangement joins TRBV12-3 or TRBV12-4 to TRBJ1-1, with D hard to call. V lost 6 bases and J 1 base, leaving 9 bases between the germline ends. The CDR3 sequence is 13 residues long. In DNA form, the CDR3 reads TGTGCCAGCAGAATGGGGAAGAACACTGAAGCTTTCTTT. Protein: CASRMGKNTEAFF.

The chain employs TRBV19 and TRBJ2-1; D ambiguous. Germline V CDR1 and CDR2: LNHDA, SQIVND (reference sequence). V lost 5 bases to trimming and J lost 1 base, with 9 bases between them. The CDR3 sequence is 14 residues long. The CDR3 coding sequence is TGTGCCAGTAGTTCTCTCCAGTCCTACAATGAGCAGTTCTTC. The encoded protein is CASSSLQSYNEQFF.

With respect to this clonotype: The junction departs from the called germline gene at one end, perhaps through a read error. The rearrangement links TRBV29-1 to TRBJ2-5; the match to TRBD2 covers 13 bases. The CDR3 extends over 17 amino acids. Per the germline V gene, CDR1 is SQVTM and CDR2 is ANQGSEA. In DNA form, the CDR3 reads TGCAGCGTCGAAGGGGGGGGACTAGCGGGGTTCCAAGAGACCCAGTACTTC. Protein product: CSVEGGGLAGFQETQYF.

The chain has TRBV6-2 or TRBV6-3 and TRBJ2-5, with D perhaps given as TRBD1 or TRBD2 (6 bases each). Trimming removed 2 bases from V and 2 bases from J, with 30 bases in between. The germline V gene has CDR1 MNHEY and CDR2 SVGEGT. The CDR3 consists of 21 residues. In DNA, the CDR3 is TGTGCCAGCAGTTACAGCCCTTCAGGGGAAGTCGGGACTGGCACACAAGAGACCCAGTACTTC. This gives the protein CASSYSPSGEVGTGTQETQYF.

This clonotype was seen only once. This rearrangement joins TRBV3-1 to TRBJ2-5; D may be TRBD2 (6 bases). V was clipped by 1 base and J by 5 bases, with 14 bases between them. The CDR3 is 15 residues long. Germline V gene lookup returns CDR1 LGHDT and CDR2 YNNKEL (reference sequence). In DNA, the CDR3 is TGTGCCAGCAGCCAAGTGGGGACTTCAAGGGAGACCCAGTACTTC. It specifies CASSQVGTSRETQYF.

The chain recombines TRBV9 with TRBJ2-5; 7 nucleotides agree with TRBD2. The CDR3 extends over 13 amino acids. Germline V gene data show CDR1 as SGDLS and CDR2 as YYNGEE. Trimming at V came to 4 bases and at J to 4 bases, leaving 4 bases not matched to a gene. The CDR3 nucleotides read TGTGCCAGCAGCCTAGCGGACACAGAGACCCAGTACTTC. Its translation is CASSLADTETQYF.

The chain carries TRBV9 and TRBJ2-3; tentative D call: TRBD1 (5 bases). The germline gives CDR1 SGDLS, CDR2 YYNGEE. With 6 bases removed from V and 3 bases from J, the gap between germline ends came to 17 bases. The CDR3 contains 15 residues. The CDR3 region has the DNA TGTGCCAGCACCCTAGGGGTTAAGGTAACAGATACGCAGTATTTT. Amino acids: CASTLGVKVTDTQYF.